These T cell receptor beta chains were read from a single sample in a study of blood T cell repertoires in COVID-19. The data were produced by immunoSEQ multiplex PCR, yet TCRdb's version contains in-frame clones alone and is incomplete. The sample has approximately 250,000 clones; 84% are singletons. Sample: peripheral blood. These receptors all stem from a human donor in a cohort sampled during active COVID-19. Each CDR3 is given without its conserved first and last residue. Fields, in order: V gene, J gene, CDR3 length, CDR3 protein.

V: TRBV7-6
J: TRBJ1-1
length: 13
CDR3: ASSLAVNSNTEAF

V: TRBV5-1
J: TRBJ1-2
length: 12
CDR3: ASSPQPQERGYT

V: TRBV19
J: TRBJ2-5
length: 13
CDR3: ASSHTSAGRETQY

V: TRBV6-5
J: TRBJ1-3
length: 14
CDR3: ASSYSTRVPGNTIY

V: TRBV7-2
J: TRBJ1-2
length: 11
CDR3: ASSSPPGQGYT

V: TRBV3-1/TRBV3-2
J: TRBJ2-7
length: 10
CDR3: ASSQASLEQY

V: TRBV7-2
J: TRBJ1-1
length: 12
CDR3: ASSAGQSNTEAF

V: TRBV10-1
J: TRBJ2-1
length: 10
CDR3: ASSPDSNEQF

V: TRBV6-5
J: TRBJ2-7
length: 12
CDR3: ASSHSGSAYEQY

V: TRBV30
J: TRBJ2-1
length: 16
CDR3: AWIEGDRASGSYNEQF

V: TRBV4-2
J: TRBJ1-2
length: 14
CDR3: ASSQGQGASPYGYT

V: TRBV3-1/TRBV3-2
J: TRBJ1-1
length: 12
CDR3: ASSQSTANTEAF

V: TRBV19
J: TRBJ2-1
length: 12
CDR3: ASSVSGRANEQF

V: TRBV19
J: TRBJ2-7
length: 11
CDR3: ATSDRGFDEQY

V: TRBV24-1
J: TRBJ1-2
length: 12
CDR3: ATSDSGTAYGYT

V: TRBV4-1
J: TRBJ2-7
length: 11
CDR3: ASSQDPFYEQY

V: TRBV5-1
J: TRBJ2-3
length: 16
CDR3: ASSLGLAGGPGTDTQY

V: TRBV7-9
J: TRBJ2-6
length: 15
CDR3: ASSLGTGSSGANVLT

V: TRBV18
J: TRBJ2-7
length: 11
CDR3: ASSRGQDYEQY

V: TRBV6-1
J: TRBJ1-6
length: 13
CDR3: ASSEFGARNSPLH

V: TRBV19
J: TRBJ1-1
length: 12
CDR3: ASSIKQGNTEAF

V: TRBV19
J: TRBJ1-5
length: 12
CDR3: ASSIRGGSQPQH

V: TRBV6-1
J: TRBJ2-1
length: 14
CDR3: ASSVLTSGNDNEQF

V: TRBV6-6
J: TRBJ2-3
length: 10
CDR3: ASTSASDTQY

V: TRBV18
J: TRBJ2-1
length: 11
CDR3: ASSSRAGYEQF

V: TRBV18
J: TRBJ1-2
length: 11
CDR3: ASSDREIGGYT

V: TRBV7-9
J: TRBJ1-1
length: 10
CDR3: ASRTGKAEAF

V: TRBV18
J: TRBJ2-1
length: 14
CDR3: ASSPPVQGPYNEQF

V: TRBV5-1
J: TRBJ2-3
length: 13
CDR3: ASRTGTASTDTQY

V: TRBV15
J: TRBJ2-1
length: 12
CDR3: ATSRTSGFNEQF

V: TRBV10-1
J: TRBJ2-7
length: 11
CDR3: ASSPGTGAQRY

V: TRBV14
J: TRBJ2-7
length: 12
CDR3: ASSLTTGAYEQY

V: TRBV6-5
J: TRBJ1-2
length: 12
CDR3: ASRHDRGRYGYT

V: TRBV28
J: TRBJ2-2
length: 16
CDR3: ASSFPYETGENTGELF

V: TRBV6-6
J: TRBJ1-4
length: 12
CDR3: ASSARDRGEKLF

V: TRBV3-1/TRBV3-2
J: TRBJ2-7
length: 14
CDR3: ASSQTLDRGRYEQY

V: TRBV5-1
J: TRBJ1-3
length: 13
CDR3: ASRKAGLSGNTIY

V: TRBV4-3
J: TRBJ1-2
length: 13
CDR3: ASSQGDRANYGYT

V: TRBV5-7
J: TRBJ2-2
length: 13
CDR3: ASSLYRWNTGELF

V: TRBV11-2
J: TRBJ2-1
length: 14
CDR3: ASSPGLARSSNEQF

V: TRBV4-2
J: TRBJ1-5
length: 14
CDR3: ASSQEAGQGGQPQH